The sequence of this T cell receptor beta chain was determined in a study of cytomegalovirus exposure and HLA in healthy donors. This CDR3 is built from 16 residues. After removal of 0 bases from V and 5 bases from J, the junction contained 5 bases not matched to a gene. Germline V CDR1 and CDR2: LGHNA, YSLEER. Study results and caveats: In presence/absence analyses, roughly uniform sequencing depth across donors was assumed.

In the PCR, 60 Vbeta and 13 Jbeta primers were used. Clones were read by immunoSEQ multiplex PCR, and TCRdb kept only the in-frame ones, dropping some. The repertoire consists of about 130,000 clones, with approximately 85% occurring once and the leading ten covering approximately 1.7%. About this clone: Its matching antigen is unknown.

This sequence originates from a boy aged 10-17 years in good health and CMV-seronegative. Sequenced material: PBMCs. This chain links TRBV4-3 with TRBJ1-5; 9 bases line up with TRBD1. The CDR3 here is CASSQEWTGVHQPQHF. The CDR3 nucleotides read TGCGCCAGCAGCCAAGAGTGGACAGGGGTTCATCAGCCCCAGCATTTT.